Presented here are 16 T cell receptor beta chains from one specimen sequenced in a study of vaccination and CD4 T cells after COVID-19. Specified treatment: 10-day PBMC culture with coronavirus spike peptide pools or control peptides (ViraFEST assay). The antigens these receptors bind are not known. The Oncomine TCR Beta short-read assay generated sequence data from the DNA of cultured CD4+ T cells. TCRdb independently ran MiXCR on the PCR reads; one entry per CDR3 protein. The top ten clones hold under 20% of a sample with 20,000 to 25,000 distinct CDR3 sequences, more than 40% of them seen once. Material: CD4+ T cells from blood, cultured in vitro, obtained before SARS-CoV-2 vaccination. The receptors were sampled from a human donor who received a COVID-19 vaccine.

V and J are TRBV24-1 and TRBJ2-2, with a possible D match to TRBD1 (6 bases). V gave up 3 bases and J gave up 2 bases, with 12 bases separating them. The CDR3 is 16 amino acids. From germline, CDR1 is KGHDR and CDR2 SFDVKD. The CDR3 coding sequence is TGTGCCACCAGTGATGTGGGGGCAGGCAACACCGGGGAGCTGTTTTTT. This translates into CATSDVGAGNTGELFF.

There are a few counts of this clonotype. The chain has TRBV18 and TRBJ1-2, with a tentative D call TRBD1 (6 bases). V dropped 3 bases and J dropped 2 bases, with 13 bases sitting between them. The CDR3 is 15 residues long. Looked up from germline, CDR1 is KGHSH and CDR2 is LQKENI. The CDR3 DNA reads as TGTGCCAGCTCACCGGGCCGACAGGTGAACTATGGCTACACCTTC. Its protein is CASSPGRQVNYGYTF.

The V call is TRBV19, the J call TRBJ2-1; possible D gene TRBD2, 5 bases. In germline, CDR1 is LNHDA, CDR2 SQIVND (reference sequence). The CDR3 spans 15 residues. Trimming removed 3 bases at V and 8 bases at J, with 17 bases between. CDR3 residues: CASSMGSSWAHEQFF. CDR3 nucleotides: TGTGCCAGTAGTATGGGCTCTAGCTGGGCGCATGAGCAGTTCTTC.

The CDR3 DNA sequence: TGCGCCAGCAGGCTAGCGGGGTCCACCTACAATGAGCAGTTCTTC. It specifies CASRLAGSTYNEQFF. This chain joins TRBV10-2 and TRBJ2-1; 9 positions match TRBD2. This CDR3 comprises 15 residues. The V gene's germline CDR1 is WSHSY and CDR2 SAAADI. V lost 6 bases to trimming and J lost 2 bases; unmatched junction nucleotides: 5.

The chain has TRBV14 and TRBJ2-5, with D possibly TRBD1 on 6 matching bases. The CDR3 runs 16 residues. Germline CDR1 reads SGHDN; CDR2 reads FVKESK. V lost 3 bases and J 5 bases, leaving 19 bases between the germline ends. DNA of the CDR3: TGTGCCAGCAGCCAGGCGACAGGTTCGTCAGGGGAGACCCAGTACTTC. Translating gives CASSQATGSSGETQYF.

The chain recombines TRBV19 with TRBJ1-6, with a tentative D call TRBD1 (5 bases). V was trimmed by 7 bases and J by 10 bases, leaving 17 bases between them. Germline-derived CDR1 and CDR2 are LNHDA and SQIVND (reference sequence). CDR3 length equals 14 residues. Here the CDR3 reads CASTRQGEGSPLHF. CDR3 coding DNA: TGTGCCAGTACCCGCCAGGGAGAAGGATCACCCCTCCACTTT. The full variable domain, rest sourced from reference TRBV19 and TRBJ1-6, is DGGITQSPKYLFRKEGQNVTLSCEQNLNHDAMYWYRQDPGQGLRLIYYSQIVNDFQKGDIAEGYSVSREKKESFPLTVTSAQKNPTAFYLCASTRQGEGSPLHFGNGTRLTVT.

This clonotype was detected only once. The V and J genes are TRBV20-1 and TRBJ2-1; D is unclear. The CDR3 is 16 amino acids. The germline gives CDR1 DFQATT, CDR2 SNEGSKA (reference sequence). Between the trimmed V and J ends, which lost 3 bases and 0 bases, there was a span of 15 bases. CDR3 loop: CSARFFAKSSYNEQFF. The CDR3 region has the DNA TGCAGTGCTAGGTTTTTCGCAAAGAGCTCCTACAATGAGCAGTTCTTC.

The genes are TRBV30 and TRBJ1-2; TRBD1 matches 7 bases. Germline assignment: CDR1 GTSNPN and CDR2 SVGIG (reference sequence). Trimming cost V 3 bases and J 4 bases; bases outside gene matches: 2. This CDR3 contains 12 residues. As DNA, the CDR3 is TGTGCCTGGAGGCAGGGGGTCTATGGCTACACCTTC. Translated: CAWRQGVYGYTF.

J is TRBJ2-6 and V is TRBV6-1; 7 positions agree with TRBD1. The germline gives CDR1 MNHNS, CDR2 SASEGT. V dropped 5 bases and J dropped 4; count of bases not matched to a gene: 8. CDR3 length: 16 amino acids. This CDR3 is CASSPDREPGANVLTF. CDR3 coding DNA: TGTGCCAGCAGTCCCGACAGGGAGCCAGGGGCCAACGTCCTGACTTTC.

By share, this clonotype counts as medium-sized (0.01 to 0.1%). This chain links TRBV7-8 with TRBJ1-5; 8 nucleotides match TRBD1. This CDR3 region has 16 residues. CDR1 SGHVS and CDR2 FQNEAQ come from the germline V gene. Trimming removed 2 bases from V and 4 bases from J; junction bases left unmatched: 7. CDR3 loop: CASSLTTGGLNQPQHF. The CDR3, as DNA: TGTGCCAGCAGCTTAACCACAGGGGGATTGAATCAGCCCCAGCATTTT. Full variable domain (rest looked up from reference TRBV7-8 and TRBJ1-5): GAGVSQSPRYKVAKRGQDVALRCDPISGHVSLFWYQQALGQGPEFLTYFQNEAQLDKSGLPSDRFFAERPEGSVSTLKIQRTQQEDSAVYLCASSLTTGGLNQPQHFGDGTRLSIL.

The chain uses TRBV28 and TRBJ2-1, with D perhaps matching TRBD2 (5 bases). Germline lookup yields CDR1 MDHEN and CDR2 SYDVKM. The CDR3 has 12 amino acids. V was cut by 5 bases and J by 15 bases, with 17 bases left in between. The CDR3 spells CASSPPSGGTFF. As DNA, the CDR3 is TGTGCCAGCAGTCCACCTTCAGGAGGAACGTTCTTC.

The chain employs TRBV14 and TRBJ2-7, with TRBD2 matching 7 bases. CDR3 length equals 14 residues. V was pared by 2 bases and J by 1 base, with 2 bases of the junction left unmatched. Germline assignment: CDR1 SGHDN and CDR2 FVKESK. The CDR3 protein is CASSQQRGSYEQYF. The CDR3 nucleotides are TGTGCCAGCAGCCAACAGCGGGGATCCTACGAGCAGTACTTC.

The J gene is TRBJ1-1, the V gene TRBV24-1, with 8 bases aligning to TRBD1. Trimming removed 8 bases from V and 5 bases from J; junction bases left unmatched: 6. This CDR3 is built from 13 residues. Germline values: CDR1 KGHDR, CDR2 SFDVKD. The CDR3 protein is CATIDRGWTEAFF. CDR3 sequence (DNA): TGTGCCACCATCGACAGGGGTTGGACTGAAGCTTTCTTT.

This chain links TRBV6-1 with TRBJ2-4; TRBD2 matches 8 bases. The V segment lost 6 bases and the J segment 1 base; nucleotides outside the gene matches: 8. CDR3 length equals 16 residues. Germline CDR1 and CDR2: MNHNS and SASEGT. CDR3 amino acids: CASRQRGGTAKNIQYF. The CDR3 coding sequence is TGTGCCAGCAGGCAACGGGGGGGCACCGCCAAAAACATTCAGTACTTC.

This clonotype has more than one count but fewer than ten. The chain has TRBV19 and TRBJ2-5; tentatively, D is TRBD1 (6 bases). V lost 3 bases, J lost 2 bases, and 10 bases lay in between. This CDR3 spans 14 amino acids. Per germline, CDR1 LNHDA and CDR2 SQIVND (reference sequence). CDR3 amino acids: CASSMRGQQETQYF. Here the CDR3 DNA reads TGTGCCAGTAGTATGCGTGGACAGCAAGAGACCCAGTACTTC.

As DNA, the CDR3 is TGCGCCAGCAGTCAAAGCCATTCAATATCCGAACAGGGAGCAGGGGCCAACGTCCTGACTTTC. It translates to CASSQSHSISEQGAGANVLTF. The rearrangement links TRBV23-1 to TRBJ2-6, with a tentative D call TRBD1 (6 bases). TRBV23-1 is marked as an open reading frame, function uncertain. The CDR3 runs 21 residues. The V and J ends lost 2 bases and 4 bases respectively, with 27 bases between them.